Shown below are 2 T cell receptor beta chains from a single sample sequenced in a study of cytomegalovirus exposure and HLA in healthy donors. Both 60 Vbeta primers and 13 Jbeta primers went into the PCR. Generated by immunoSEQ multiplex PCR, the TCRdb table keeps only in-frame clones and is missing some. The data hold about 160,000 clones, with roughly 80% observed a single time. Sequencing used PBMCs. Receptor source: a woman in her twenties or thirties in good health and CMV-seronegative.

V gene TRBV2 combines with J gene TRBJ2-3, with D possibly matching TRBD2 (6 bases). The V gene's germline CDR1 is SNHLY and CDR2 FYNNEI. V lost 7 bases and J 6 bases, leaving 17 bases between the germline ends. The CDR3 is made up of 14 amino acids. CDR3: CASNPGVAVDTQYF. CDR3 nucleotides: TGTGCCAGCAATCCGGGGGTAGCCGTTGATACGCAGTATTTT.

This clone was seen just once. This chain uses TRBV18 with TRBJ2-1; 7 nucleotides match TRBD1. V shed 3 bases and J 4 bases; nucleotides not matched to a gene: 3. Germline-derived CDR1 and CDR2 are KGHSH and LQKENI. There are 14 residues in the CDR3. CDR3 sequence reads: CASSPLDRYNEQFF. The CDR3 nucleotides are TGTGCCAGCTCACCGTTGGACAGGTACAATGAGCAGTTCTTC. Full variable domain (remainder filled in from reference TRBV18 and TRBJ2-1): NAGVMQNPRHLVRRRGQEARLRCSPMKGHSHVYWYRQLPEEGLKFMVYLQKENIIDESGMPKERFSAEFPKEGPSILRIQQVVRGDSAAYFCASSPLDRYNEQFFGPGTRLTVL.